This T cell receptor (beta chain) was sequenced during a study of blood T cell repertoires in COVID-19. Overall study: COVID-19 samples from acute and convalescent phases originated in the United States, Italy and Spain.

The CDR3 extends over 17 amino acids. The trim removed 5 bases at V and 6 bases at J, leaving 13 bases unmatched. Germline CDR1 and CDR2: MNHEY and SMNVEV (reference sequence). Generated by immunoSEQ multiplex PCR, the TCRdb table keeps only in-frame clones and is missing some. Here the sample spans about 240,000 clones, roughly four fifths being singletons. The receptor's source is an elderly woman with acute or convalescent COVID-19. The sequencing sample was made of peripheral blood. V is TRBV27 and J is TRBJ1-6; 7 nucleotides agree with TRBD1. The CDR3 sequence: CASSTRSSGTVNSPLHF. CDR3 nucleotide sequence: TGTGCCAGCAGTACCCGATCCTCCGGGACAGTTAATTCACCCCTCCACTTT.